This T cell receptor (beta chain) was sequenced during a study of TIL therapy for anti-PD-1-resistant metastatic lung cancer. This was the immunoSEQ v3 assay. Generated by immunoSEQ multiplex PCR, the TCRdb table keeps only in-frame clones and is missing some. The sample has 25,000 to 30,000 clones, 63% seen once. Stated time point: pre-treatment sample, taken before nivolumab and TIL therapy. Most excised metastases sampled were pleural nodules or supraclavicular lymph nodes. Germline CDR1 SNHLY, CDR2 FYNNEI. V shed 4 bases and J 3 bases; nucleotides not matched to a gene: 1. The CDR3 loop spans 14 amino acids.

The gene calls are TRBV2 and TRBJ2-1; 9 bases fit TRBD2. The TCR comes from a woman between 30 and 85 years old with non-small cell lung cancer. Here the sequenced sample was tumor tissue, taken at baseline. The CDR3 spells CASSGLADYNEQFF. The CDR3, as DNA: TGTGCCAGCAGTGGACTAGCGGACTACAATGAGCAGTTCTTC.